Presented here are 32 T cell receptor beta chains from one specimen sequenced in a study of blood T cell repertoires in COVID-19. Libraries were prepared by immunoSEQ multiplex PCR; TCRdb keeps only in-frame clonotypes and omits some of them. The sample records a few hundred thousand clones, around nine tenths being singletons. The sequenced sample was PBMCs or T cells enriched from blood (not recorded which). Receptor source: a woman aged 30 to 39 who had recovered from COVID-19.

The chain is built from TRBV2 and TRBJ2-7; tentative D call: TRBD2 (7 bases). CDR3 length: 16 amino acids. The V gene lost 4 bases and the J gene lost 7 bases, with 23 bases spanning the gap. CDR1 SNHLY and CDR2 FYNNEI come from the germline V gene. This CDR3 reads CASSAPGWGGREEQYF. DNA for the CDR3: TGTGCCAGCAGTGCCCCCGGCTGGGGGGGGCGTGAAGAGCAGTACTTC.

This chain uses TRBV2 with TRBJ2-6, with TRBD1 matching 8 bases. CDR1 is SNHLY, CDR2 FYNNEI, per germline. Trimming cost V 3 bases and J 4 bases; bases outside gene matches: 14. This CDR3 has 19 amino acids. CDR3 nucleotide sequence: TGTGCCAGCAGTGATCGGACAGGGTTGGTTTGGGCCGGGGCCAACGTCCTGACTTTC. Translated: CASSDRTGLVWAGANVLTF. Based on the CDR3 plus reference TRBV2 and TRBJ2-6, the full variable domain is EPEVTQTPSHQVTQMGQEVILRCVPISNHLYFYWYRQILGQKVEFLVSFYNNEISEKSEIFDDQFSVERPDGSNFTLKIRSTKLEDSAMYFCASSDRTGLVWAGANVLTFGAGSRLTVL.

The rearrangement uses TRBV2 and TRBJ1-2, with unresolved D. The CDR3 is made up of 12 amino acids. The germline V and J ends were trimmed by 6 bases and 4 bases, with 9 bases remaining between them. CDR1 is SNHLY and CDR2 is FYNNEI in the germline V gene. CDR3 loop: CASRSVSYGYTF. CDR3 nucleotides: TGTGCCAGCAGATCGGTTTCCTATGGCTACACCTTC.

The V call is TRBV7-9, the J call TRBJ1-1, with D possibly TRBD1 on 5 matching bases. The length of the CDR3 is 17 residues. V was shortened by 1 base and J by 4 bases, with 19 bases between the two germline ends. Germline CDR1 SEHNR, CDR2 FQNEAQ (reference sequence). The CDR3 sequence: CASSLVSASLGATEAFF. CDR3 sequence (DNA): TGTGCCAGCAGCTTAGTTTCGGCCAGCCTTGGGGCCACTGAAGCTTTCTTT.

The CDR3 is CASSLARDWVEEGYTF. CDR3 DNA sequence: TGTGCCAGCAGCTTAGCACGGGACTGGGTAGAGGAAGGCTACACCTTC. J is TRBJ1-2 and V is TRBV7-8, with TRBD1 as a possible D gene (5 bases). The CDR3 consists of 16 residues. Germline V gene sequence: CDR1 SGHVS, CDR2 FQNEAQ. V was trimmed by 0 bases and J by 8 bases, leaving 19 bases between them.

This clone came up once. V usage is TRBV7-6 and J usage is TRBJ2-2; perhaps TRBD1 as D (6 bases). Trimming pared 5 bases from V and 6 bases from J, leaving 19 bases between. Germline CDR1 and CDR2: SGHVS and FNYEAQ. This CDR3 has 16 amino acids. This chain's CDR3 is CASSTTGTSQAGELFF. The CDR3 DNA reads TGTGCCAGCAGCACAACCGGGACATCACAGGCCGGGGAGCTGTTTTTT.

This chain connects TRBV2 to TRBJ1-2; no clear D. Trimming took 5 bases from V and 8 from J, leaving 9 bases between them. The V gene's germline CDR1 is SNHLY and CDR2 FYNNEI. There are 11 residues in the CDR3. The CDR3 DNA reads as TGTGCCAGCAGTTTGGGCAGCGGCTACACCTTC. Amino acids: CASSLGSGYTF.

The chain recombines TRBV3-1 (or the pseudogene TRBV3-2) with TRBJ1-2, with D possibly TRBD1 on 5 matching bases. This CDR3 has 14 residues. The V gene's germline CDR1 is LGHDT and CDR2 YNNKEL (reference sequence). Trimming took 1 base from V and 4 from J, leaving 10 bases between them. In DNA, the CDR3 is TGTGCCAGCAGCCAAGCCGGGGGAGGCTATGGCTACACCTTC. Translation gives CASSQAGGGYGYTF.

V is TRBV9 and J is TRBJ2-5; TRBD2 aligns across 9 bases. CDR3 length: 16 residues. J gave up 1 base and V 0 bases, and 4 bases lay outside the gene matches. In germline, CDR1 is SGDLS, CDR2 YYNGEE. The DNA for the CDR3 is TGTGCCAGCAGCGTAGGGCGAGCGGGGGGCCAAGAGACCCAGTACTTC. Its protein is CASSVGRAGGQETQYF.

The chain employs TRBV4-3 and TRBJ2-5; TRBD2 aligns across 10 bases. V was clipped by 0 bases and J by 7 bases; unmatched bases: 8. CDR3 length: 16 amino acids. CDR1 LGHNA and CDR2 YSLEER come from the germline V gene. The CDR3 sequence is CASSQDSAGGPGTQYF. The CDR3 nucleotides are TGCGCCAGCAGCCAAGATTCAGCGGGGGGGCCGGGGACCCAGTACTTC.

The chain has TRBV5-4 and TRBJ2-6; 9 bases are a match to TRBD1. CDR3 length: 15 amino acids. The V segment lost 5 bases and the J segment 3 bases; nucleotides outside the gene matches: 3. CDR1 is SGHNT, CDR2 YYREEE, per germline (reference sequence). CDR3 residues: CASRGTGRGANVLTF. In DNA form, the CDR3 reads TGTGCCAGCAGGGGGACAGGGCGTGGGGCCAACGTCCTGACTTTC.

The chain uses TRBV29-1 and TRBJ1-1; 9 bases line up with TRBD1. The J segment lost 5 bases and the V segment lost 3 bases, leaving 7 bases of the junction unmatched. The germline V gene has CDR1 SQVTM and CDR2 ANQGSEA. This CDR3 is 14 amino acids long. CDR3 sequence (DNA): TGCAGCGTTGAGCCGACAGGGGGTTTGACTGAAGCTTTCTTT. It codes for CSVEPTGGLTEAFF.

The chain combines TRBV30 with TRBJ2-1; a possible D gene is TRBD2 (5 bases). The germline V and J ends were trimmed by 4 bases and 5 bases, with 9 bases remaining between them. Germline V gene data show CDR1 as GTSNPN and CDR2 as SVGIG (reference sequence). CDR3 length: 12 residues. CDR3 sequence: CAWTRGNNEQFF. In DNA, the CDR3 is TGTGCCTGGACTCGGGGTAACAATGAGCAGTTCTTC.

J is TRBJ1-3 and V is TRBV3-1 (or the pseudogene TRBV3-2), with 8 bases identical to TRBD1. Trimming at V came to 5 bases and at J to 0 bases, leaving 3 bases not matched to a gene. CDR1 and CDR2 (germline): LGHDT, YNNKEL (reference sequence). The CDR3 is 15 amino acids. The CDR3 loop is CASSVQGGSGNTIYF. CDR3 sequence (DNA): TGTGCCAGCAGCGTACAGGGGGGCTCTGGAAACACCATATATTTT.

The chain's CDR3 is CASDRGFRAGELFF. CDR3 sequence (DNA): TGTGCCAGCGATCGGGGGTTTCGGGCCGGGGAGCTGTTTTTT. The V gene is TRBV5-8, the J gene TRBJ2-2, with D possibly matching TRBD2 (6 bases). The CDR3 has 14 amino acids. V was cut by 7 bases and J by 6 bases, with 16 bases left in between. Germline V gene data show CDR1 as SGHTS and CDR2 as YDEGEE.

The chain carries TRBV7-8 and TRBJ1-2; D might be TRBD1 (6 bases). V was pared by 1 base and J by 3 bases, with 9 bases between. There are 14 residues in the CDR3. Germline CDR1 SGHVS, CDR2 FQNEAQ. In DNA form, the CDR3 reads TGTGCCAGCAGCTTAGAACCAGGGGACTATGGCTACACCTTC. Translated: CASSLEPGDYGYTF.

The rearrangement joins TRBV29-1 to TRBJ1-1; 7 bases map to TRBD1. The trim removed 7 bases at V and 4 bases at J, leaving 6 bases unmatched. Germline V gene lookup returns CDR1 SQVTM and CDR2 ANQGSEA. The CDR3 runs 12 residues. The CDR3 nucleotides are TGCAGCGCCCCCGACAGGGCCACTGAAGCTTTCTTT. It translates to CSAPDRATEAFF.

For the CDR3, the DNA is TGTGCCAGCAGCCAAGCCACAGGGGCAGCTGAAGCTTTCTTT. Translating it yields CASSQATGAAEAFF. V and J are TRBV14 and TRBJ1-1; 7 nucleotides align to TRBD1. The junction had 5 bases not matched to a gene; V was cut back by 1 base and J by 6 bases. CDR1 SGHDN and CDR2 FVKESK come from the germline V gene. The length of the CDR3 is 14 residues. The full variable domain, with the rest looked up from reference TRBV14 and TRBJ1-1, is EAGVTQFPSHSVIEKGQTVTLRCDPISGHDNLYWYRRVMGKEIKFLLHFVKESKQDESGMPNNRFLAERTGGTYSTLKVQPAELEDSGVYFCASSQATGAAEAFFGQGTRLTVV.

This sequence joins TRBV6-5 and TRBJ2-2, with TRBD2 as a possible D gene (5 bases). V was clipped by 5 bases and J by 4 bases, with 14 bases between them. The CDR3 runs to 15 residues. Germline V CDR1 and CDR2: MNHEY, SVGAGI. CDR3 region: CASSIIAIITGELFF. DNA of the CDR3: TGTGCCAGCAGTATAATAGCGATTATCACCGGGGAGCTGTTTTTT.

The chain recombines TRBV6-2 or TRBV6-3 with TRBJ2-5; 9 positions agree with TRBD2. The V segment lost 2 bases and the J segment 2 bases; nucleotides outside the gene matches: 12. This CDR3 is built from 18 residues. The germline V gene encodes CDR1 MNHEY and CDR2 SVGEGT. As DNA, the CDR3 is TGTGCCAGCAGTTACCGGTCTAGCGGGGAACGAAGGCAAGAGACCCAGTACTTC. Amino acid sequence: CASSYRSSGERRQETQYF.

This clone was observed a single time. The chain carries TRBV6-5 and TRBJ1-4, with D possibly TRBD1 on 5 matching bases. Trimming took off 6 bases at V and 11 bases at J, with 19 bases between the two ends. CDR3 length: 14 amino acids. Germline values: CDR1 MNHEY, CDR2 SVGAGI. CDR3: CASRSAQGGMKLFF. CDR3 DNA: TGTGCCAGCAGGTCCGCTCAGGGTGGGATGAAACTGTTTTTT.

This rearrangement joins TRBV29-1 to TRBJ2-7; 7 positions agree with TRBD2. Germline trimming cut 6 bases from V and 7 bases from J; bases unmatched to any gene: 15. CDR1 is SQVTM and CDR2 is ANQGSEA in the germline V gene. The CDR3 covers 14 residues. This CDR3 reads CSVLAFGGSHEQYF. DNA for the CDR3: TGCAGCGTCCTAGCCTTCGGGGGGTCGCATGAGCAGTACTTC.

J is TRBJ2-1 and V is TRBV7-3, with a tentative D call TRBD1 (6 bases). Germline V gene sequence: CDR1 SGHTA, CDR2 FQGTGA. V dropped 4 bases and J dropped 0 bases, with 13 bases sitting between them. This CDR3 spans 16 amino acids. CDR3 loop: CASSSTPGVSYNEQFF. The CDR3 DNA reads TGTGCCAGCAGCTCTACCCCAGGGGTCTCCTACAATGAGCAGTTCTTC.

The V and J genes are TRBV7-9 and TRBJ1-6; D not certain. The length of the CDR3 is 14 residues. The germline V gene has CDR1 SEHNR and CDR2 FQNEAQ (reference sequence). V dropped 1 base and J dropped 7 bases, with 8 bases sitting between them. DNA for the CDR3: TGTGCCAGCAGCTTAGTCGGGGTGAATTCACCCCTCCACTTT. It encodes CASSLVGVNSPLHF.

The CDR3 coding sequence is TGTGCCTGGAGTGTCCTTCGGGAAGCTTTCTTT. Amino acids: CAWSVLREAFF. The genes are TRBV30 and TRBJ1-1; D is undetermined. Germline V lookup: CDR1 GTSNPN, CDR2 SVGIG (reference sequence). The CDR3 is made up of 11 amino acids. V lost 0 bases and J 8 bases, leaving 7 bases between the germline ends.

The chain joins TRBV27 to TRBJ1-2, with D maybe TRBD1 (5 bases). Germline lookup yields CDR1 MNHEY and CDR2 SMNVEV (reference sequence). This CDR3 comprises 15 residues. V lost 4 bases to trimming and J lost 8 bases, with 20 bases between them. This chain's CDR3 is CASSWTISRVEGYTF. For the CDR3, the DNA is TGTGCCAGCAGTTGGACAATTTCCAGGGTTGAAGGCTACACCTTC.

The chain recombines TRBV7-2 with TRBJ1-3, with D unresolved. Germline V gene lookup returns CDR1 SGHTA and CDR2 FQGNSA. The V end lost 3 bases, the J end lost 0 bases, and 18 bases lay between the germline ends. CDR3 length: 18 residues. The CDR3 region is CASSFNSPASSSGNTIYF. The CDR3 nucleotides are TGTGCCAGCAGCTTCAACAGTCCTGCTTCGAGCTCTGGAAACACCATATATTTT.

This chain joins TRBV4-3 and TRBJ1-1, with D possibly TRBD1 on 6 matching bases. In germline, CDR1 is LGHNA, CDR2 YSLEER. Trimming pared 3 bases from V and 4 bases from J, leaving 15 bases between. This CDR3 spans 15 amino acids. CDR3 region: CASSHTRGGFTEAFF. The CDR3 bases are TGCGCCAGCAGCCACACGAGGGGGGGGTTCACTGAAGCTTTCTTT.

The rearrangement joins TRBV2 to TRBJ1-6; D gene uncertain. This CDR3 has 13 residues. CDR1 and CDR2 from the germline V gene are SNHLY and FYNNEI. V shed 7 bases and J shed 10 bases, with 14 bases lying between them. The CDR3: CASIGDIRSPLHF. DNA of the CDR3: TGTGCCAGCATCGGGGATATCCGATCACCCCTCCACTTT.

This chain connects TRBV6-5 to TRBJ1-1; 10 positions agree with TRBD1. The CDR3 spans 14 residues. The junction had 4 bases not matched to a gene; V was cut back by 6 bases and J by 3 bases. Germline V lookup: CDR1 MNHEY, CDR2 SVGAGI. CDR3 coding DNA: TGTGCCAGCAGCATCGGACAGGGGGACACTGAAGCTTTCTTT. Its protein product is CASSIGQGDTEAFF.

This chain connects TRBV11-2 to TRBJ1-1; D is undetermined. The V end lost 5 bases, the J end lost 6 bases, and 16 bases lay between the germline ends. This CDR3 is 14 amino acids long. The germline V gene has CDR1 SGHAT and CDR2 FQNNGV. The DNA for the CDR3 is TGTGCCAGCAGCCTTAGTGGCGGTATTCCTGAAGCTTTCTTT. This translates into CASSLSGGIPEAFF.

V and J are TRBV3-1 (or the pseudogene TRBV3-2) and TRBJ2-7; D is unresolved. V was cut by 1 base and J by 6 bases, with 16 bases left in between. Germline V gene sequence: CDR1 LGHDT, CDR2 YNNKEL (reference sequence). This CDR3 is built from 15 residues. CDR3 region: CASSQGFPPISEQYF. DNA for the CDR3: TGTGCCAGCAGCCAAGGGTTTCCCCCCATTAGCGAGCAGTACTTC.